This T cell receptor beta chain was identified in a study of monozygotic twins with inflammatory bowel disease. TCRdb reprocessed the 5' RACE reads and stores each CDR3 protein as one record, lacking DNA. This sample's table has approximately 380,000 distinct CDR3 sequences. CDR1 and CDR2 (germline): LGHDT, YNNKEL (reference sequence). The CDR3 has 17 residues. This TCR derives from a human donor with ulcerative colitis or Crohn's disease, or a healthy co-twin of an affected twin (not recorded which). Sequencing was done on a sample of blood. This chain links TRBV3-1 with TRBJ1-1. The CDR3 loop is CASSQVLGIGVTLEAFF. The full variable domain, in which reference TRBV3-1 and TRBJ1-1 provide the parts outside the CDR3, is DTAVSQTPKYLVTQMGNDKSIKCEQNLGHDTMYWYKQDSKKFLKIMFSYNNKELIINETVPNRFSPKSPDKAHLNLHINSLELGDSAVYFCASSQVLGIGVTLEAFFGQGTRLTVV.